These T cell receptor beta chains were read from a single sample in a study of cytomegalovirus exposure and HLA in healthy donors. Method: immunoSEQ multiplex PCR; TCRdb's copy keeps in-frame clones and lacks some. The sample shows 150,000 to 200,000 clones, around 77% of them seen only once. The sample was PBMCs. The source is a young man in good health and CMV-seronegative. CDR3s include the opening cysteine and the closing phenylalanine or tryptophan. Each record gives: J gene, CDR3 length, D gene, V gene, clone size, CDR3 protein, CDR3 DNA. The D gene is left open where the match is weak. A row's size may be missing; if present it is once, few, many or a size class.

TRBJ2-3 | 18 | TRBD2 | TRBV2 | - | CASSPTSGSFPSTDTQYF | TGTGCCAGCAGCCCGACTAGCGGGAGTTTTCCTAGCACAGATACGCAGTATTTT
TRBJ1-2 | 13 | TRBD1 | TRBV29-1 | few | CSVGDRGSFGYTF | TGCAGCGTTGGGGACAGGGGGTCGTTTGGCTACACCTTC
TRBJ1-2 | 13 | TRBD1 | TRBV7-9 | - | CASSPGTGPSYTF | TGTGCCAGCAGCCCTGGGACAGGCCCTAGCTACACCTTC
TRBJ1-6 | 14 | - | TRBV30 | once | CAWSLGEASSPLHF | TGTGCCTGGAGCCTGGGGGAGGCGAGTTCACCCCTCCACTTT
TRBJ1-6 | 15 | - | TRBV5-5 | - | CASSLTGGRNSPLHF | TGTGCCAGCAGCTTGACAGGCGGTAGGAATTCACCCCTCCACTTT
TRBJ2-3 | 15 | - | TRBV7-6 | - | CASSSDRTSTDTQYF | TGTGCCAGCAGTTCGGACAGAACTAGCACAGATACGCAGTATTTT
TRBJ1-3 | 17 | - | TRBV5-1 | few | CASSLAQVGARGNTIYF | TGCGCCAGCAGCTTGGCCCAAGTGGGGGCGAGAGGAAACACCATATATTTT
TRBJ1-1 | 16 | - | TRBV15 | - | CATSRPGLGRGTEAFF | TGTGCCACCAGCAGACCCGGTCTAGGTCGCGGCACTGAAGCTTTCTTT
TRBJ2-5 | 14 | - | TRBV11-3 | - | CASSQRGKEETQYF | TGTGCCAGCAGCCAAAGGGGGAAAGAAGAGACCCAGTACTTC
TRBJ2-7 | 14 | TRBD1 | TRBV5-1 | few | CASSSGQQVYEQYF | TGCGCCAGCAGCTCGGGACAGCAGGTGTACGAGCAGTACTTC
TRBJ1-6 | 16 | - | TRBV2 | - | CASSGSGNSYNSPLHF | TGTGCCAGCAGTGGGTCAGGCAACTCCTATAATTCACCCCTCCACTTT
TRBJ2-1 | 13 | TRBD1 | TRBV27 | - | CASRTGGRNEQFF | TGTGCCAGTCGGACAGGGGGTCGGAATGAGCAGTTCTTC
TRBJ2-2 | 17 | - | TRBV12-5 | once | CASGLPDRGGDTGELFF | TGTGCTAGTGGTTTGCCAGACAGGGGAGGGGACACCGGGGAGCTGTTTTTT
TRBJ2-7 | 14 | - | TRBV9 | - | CASSPGTPTYEQYF | TGTGCCAGCAGCCCCGGGACACCCACCTACGAGCAGTACTTC
TRBJ2-1 | 18 | TRBD2 | TRBV9 | - | CASSVEYRGLAGGNEQFF | TGTGCCAGCAGCGTAGAATACCGCGGACTAGCGGGAGGGAATGAGCAGTTCTTC
TRBJ1-5 | 13 | - | TRBV14 | - | CASSGGGGQPQHF | TGTGCCAGCAGCGGTGGGGGGGGTCAGCCCCAGCATTTT
TRBJ2-1 | 15 | TRBD1 | TRBV28 | - | CASSSRDRVNTEQFF | TGTGCCAGCAGTTCCCGGGACAGGGTAAATACTGAGCAGTTCTTC
TRBJ1-5 | 16 | - | TRBV15 | - | CATSRGAVQNNQPQHF | TGTGCCACCAGCAGAGGAGCGGTACAGAACAATCAGCCCCAGCATTTT
TRBJ1-1 | 16 | TRBD1 | TRBV19 | - | CASSVETGALNTEAFF | TGTGCCAGTAGTGTTGAGACAGGGGCCTTGAACACTGAAGCTTTCTTT
TRBJ2-2 | 15 | TRBD2 | TRBV5-1 | - | CASSLLAGNTGELFF | TGCGCCAGCAGCTTATTAGCGGGAAATACCGGGGAGCTGTTTTTT
TRBJ2-7 | 15 | - | TRBV7-2 | - | CASSLVGQNSYEQYF | TGTGCCAGCAGCTTAGTCGGTCAAAACTCCTACGAGCAGTACTTC
TRBJ2-4 | 16 | TRBD2 | TRBV19 | - | CASSMALAGEGDIQYF | TGTGCCAGTAGTATGGCCCTAGCGGGAGAAGGGGACATTCAGTACTTC
TRBJ1-2 | 15 | TRBD1 | TRBV19 | - | CASSIDRDRGIGYTF | TGTGCCAGTAGTATAGATCGGGACAGGGGAATCGGCTACACCTTC
TRBJ1-5 | 14 | TRBD1 | TRBV7-3 | - | CASSLTGTNQPQHF | TGTGCCAGCAGCTTGACAGGGACCAATCAGCCCCAGCATTTT
TRBJ2-5 | 14 | TRBD1 | TRBV10-1 | - | CASSESVGGKTQYF | TGCGCCAGCAGTGAGAGTGTAGGGGGCAAGACCCAGTACTTC
TRBJ1-5 | 15 | - | TRBV6-5 | - | CASRPVGRDNQPQHF | TGTGCCAGCAGACCCGTGGGCAGAGACAATCAGCCCCAGCATTTT
TRBJ2-1 | 19 | TRBD2 | TRBV6-7 | - | CASSYSLRGPGGNYNEQFF | TGTGCCAGCAGTTACTCGCTTAGGGGCCCGGGAGGTAACTACAATGAGCAGTTCTTC
TRBJ2-3 | 12 | - | TRBV19 | - | CASSMTTDTQYF | TGTGCCAGTAGTATGACAACAGATACGCAGTATTTT
TRBJ1-2 | 15 | TRBD1 | TRBV6-5 | once | CASSYRDRGNYGYTF | TGTGCCAGCAGTTATCGGGACAGGGGGAACTATGGCTACACCTTC
TRBJ2-7 | 16 | - | TRBV28 | - | CASSGPGGPLSYEQYF | TGTGCCAGCAGTGGCCCCGGGGGGCCCCTCTCCTACGAGCAGTACTTC
TRBJ1-5 | 15 | - | TRBV5-1 | - | CASSLAGVSNQPQHF | TGCGCCAGCAGCTTGGCGGGGGTTAGCAATCAGCCCCAGCATTTT
TRBJ1-4 | 15 | TRBD1 | TRBV4-1 | once | CASSQGRDRDKKLFF | TGCGCCAGCAGCCAAGGTCGGGACAGGGATAAAAAACTGTTTTTT
TRBJ2-7 | 13 | TRBD1 | TRBV10-1 | - | CASNKDRVGEQYF | TGCGCCAGCAACAAGGACAGGGTCGGCGAGCAGTACTTC
TRBJ2-7 | 16 | - | TRBV28 | - | CASSPSVRQGLFQQYF | TGTGCCAGCAGTCCCAGCGTGAGGCAGGGACTTTTCCAGCAGTACTTC
TRBJ2-1 | 16 | TRBD2 | TRBV7-9 | - | CASSFARLAGVYEQFF | TGTGCCAGCAGCTTTGCCAGACTAGCGGGAGTTTATGAGCAGTTCTTC
TRBJ2-1 | 16 | TRBD2 | TRBV13 | - | CASSSRTSGMYNEQFF | TGTGCCAGCAGCTCCCGGACTAGCGGGATGTACAATGAGCAGTTCTTC
TRBJ2-7 | 16 | - | TRBV5-1 | - | CASSLPAPPGTQGQYF | TGCGCCAGCAGCCTTCCCGCCCCCCCCGGGACACAGGGGCAGTACTTC
TRBJ2-7 | 12 | - | TRBV19 | - | CASMDSAYEQYF | TGTGCCAGTATGGACAGTGCCTACGAGCAGTACTTC
TRBJ2-3 | 14 | TRBD2 | TRBV9 | few | CASRAGETTDTQYF | TGTGCCAGCAGGGCGGGAGAGACCACAGATACGCAGTATTTT
TRBJ1-5 | 15 | TRBD1 | TRBV6-5 | few | CASSLGQGGNQPQHF | TGTGCCAGCAGTTTAGGACAGGGGGGCAATCAGCCCCAGCATTTT
TRBJ2-2 | 14 | - | TRBV19 | - | CASTPLGGTGELFF | TGTGCCAGTACTCCCTTAGGAGGGACCGGGGAGCTGTTTTTT
TRBJ1-3 | 16 | TRBD1 | TRBV9 | - | CASSVSRQGSGNTIYF | TGTGCCAGCAGCGTCTCTCGACAGGGCTCTGGAAACACCATATATTTT
TRBJ2-5 | 15 | - | TRBV5-6 | few | CASSLLGRDQETQYF | TGTGCCAGCAGCTTGCTGGGTCGGGACCAAGAGACCCAGTACTTC
TRBJ2-3 | 15 | TRBD2 | TRBV9 | - | CASSSSLAGVDTQYF | TGTGCCAGCAGCTCCTCGCTAGCGGGAGTGGATACGCAGTATTTT
TRBJ2-6 | 15 | - | TRBV5-1 | - | CASSLDGSGANVLTF | TGCGCCAGCAGCTTGGACGGGTCTGGGGCCAACGTCCTGACTTTC
TRBJ1-5 | 15 | - | TRBV15 | - | CATSRDTGGNQPQHF | TGTGCCACCAGCAGAGATACGGGGGGCAATCAGCCCCAGCATTTT
TRBJ2-1 | 18 | TRBD2 | TRBV28 | - | CASSSRTSGRTLYSEQFF | TGTGCCAGCAGCTCAAGGACTAGCGGGAGGACCCTATACAGTGAGCAGTTCTTC
TRBJ2-3 | 16 | TRBD2 | TRBV15 | - | CATSRDQSGSTDTQYF | TGTGCCACCAGCAGAGATCAGAGCGGGAGTACAGATACGCAGTATTTT
TRBJ2-6 | 16 | - | TRBV28 | - | CASSPTAFSGANVLTF | TGTGCCAGCAGCCCTACAGCCTTCTCTGGGGCCAACGTCCTGACTTTC
TRBJ2-1 | 14 | - | TRBV28 | - | CASSPSGAINEQFF | TGTGCCAGCAGTCCCAGTGGAGCGATCAATGAGCAGTTCTTC
TRBJ2-1 | 16 | TRBD2 | TRBV5-1 | - | CASSSNGGWTGNEQFF | TGCGCCAGCAGCTCCAACGGGGGGTGGACTGGGAATGAGCAGTTCTTC
TRBJ2-7 | 15 | - | TRBV28 | few | CASSSGGAGPPEQYF | TGTGCCAGCAGCTCCGGGGGAGCGGGCCCTCCGGAGCAGTACTTC
TRBJ2-1 | 13 | TRBD2 | TRBV19 | - | CASSAGVANEQFF | TGTGCCAGTAGTGCGGGGGTGGCCAATGAGCAGTTCTTC
TRBJ2-5 | 14 | - | TRBV7-9 | - | CASSPTGLPETQYF | TGTGCCAGCAGCCCCACAGGGTTGCCAGAGACCCAGTACTTC
TRBJ2-5 | 13 | TRBD1 | TRBV25-1 | - | CASNDRGQETQYF | TGTGCCAGCAACGACAGGGGCCAAGAGACCCAGTACTTC
TRBJ2-7 | 15 | TRBD1 | TRBV19 | - | CASSAGTGPAYEQYF | TGTGCCAGTAGCGCCGGGACAGGGCCCGCCTACGAGCAGTACTTC
TRBJ1-1 | 14 | - | TRBV15 | - | CATSPSRGNTEAFF | TGTGCCACCAGCCCCTCACGAGGGAACACTGAAGCTTTCTTT